This TCR beta chain stems from a study of blood T cells in healthy people across ages. Study-level results: Any conclusive comparison of naive versus antigen-experienced cells was prevented by using unsorted PBMCs. Investigators viewed diversity estimates from one million T cells as underestimates, the study reported.

J lost 6 bases, V lost 7 bases, and 9 bases had no gene match. The CDR3 loop spans 14 amino acids. Looked up from germline, CDR1 is MNHNY and CDR2 is SVGAGI (reference sequence). Each sample provided at least 6 micrograms of extracted total RNA. Primed by a sample-barcoded 5' primer and a J-beta primer mix, a second PCR proceeded for about 6 to 12 cycles. Individual samples furnished no less than 2.5 million CDR3-containing paired-end reads apiece. In TCRdb, the 5' RACE reads were re-called with MiXCR into one record per CDR3 protein. The sample includes about 1,400,000 distinct CDR3 sequences, 45% to 70% of them seen just once. This clonotype appeared once. Its antigen remains unknown.

The V and J genes are TRBV6-6 and TRBJ2-3, with 8 bases aligning to TRBD2. This sequence was found in a young man in good health. The sequencing sample was made of blood. The CDR3, as DNA: TGTGCCAGCACGTTCCGGGGGGGCGGTGATACGCAGTATTTT. Protein product: CASTFRGGGDTQYF.